This T cell receptor beta chain was identified during a study of monozygotic twins with inflammatory bowel disease. Via template switching, UMIs carrying a 6-nucleotide sample barcode were introduced. For each CDR3 protein, TCRdb gives one entry from its re-call of the 5' RACE reads, without DNA. In all, the sample yields 310,000 or so distinct CDR3 sequences. The receptor was isolated from a human donor with ulcerative colitis or Crohn's disease, or a healthy co-twin of an affected twin (not recorded which). The sequenced sample was blood.

This CDR3 reads CASSFGAARERNSPLHF. The J gene is TRBJ1-6, the V gene TRBV5-5. The germline gives CDR1 SGHKS, CDR2 YYEKEE (reference sequence). CDR3 length: 17 residues.